This TCR beta chain originates from a study of CD8 T cells in ankylosing spondylitis. With molecular barcodes, quantitative 5'-RACE was used to make the TCR beta libraries. TCRdb itself ran the 5' RACE reads through MiXCR, one entry per CDR3 protein. The table includes 750,000 to 850,000 distinct CDR3 sequences, approximately 12% detected once. Study-wide findings and caveats: Clones linked with disease were CD8+ and fairly uncommon in the peripheral blood. There was reportedly significant enrichment of clones that were disease-linked in matched ankylosing spondylitis synovial fluid. A TCR beta motif of fewer than ten highly homologous variants seemed to mark ankylosing spondylitis blood.

As to this clonotype: Its antigen is not known.

The V gene's germline CDR1 is SGHTA and CDR2 FQGNSA. Between the trimmed V and J ends, which lost 5 bases and 1 base, there was a span of 11 bases. This CDR3 comprises 15 residues. The genes are TRBV7-2 and TRBJ2-2, with a possible D match to TRBD2 (6 bases). The origin of this receptor is a male donor with ankylosing spondylitis. The material sequenced was blood, either unsorted or a sorted T cell fraction (not recorded which). CDR3 bases: TGTGCCAGCAGCCCTTCGGGGGAGAACACCGGGGAGCTGTTTTTT. Amino acid sequence: CASSPSGENTGELFF. Full variable domain (missing parts from reference TRBV7-2 and TRBJ2-2): GAGVSQSPSNKVTEKGKDVELRCDPISGHTALYWYRQSLGQGLEFLIYFQGNSAPDKSGLPSDRFSAERTGGSVSTLTIQRTQQEDSAVYLCASSPSGENTGELFFGEGSRLTVL.